The T cell receptor beta chain under discussion was sequenced for a study of blood T cells in healthy people across ages. Looking at the study overall: About one barcoded beta molecule was captured per two T cells (by template switching). Findings of the study overall: Roughly linear declines in TCR beta diversity per million T cells occurred with age.

A second PCR, run for about 6 to 11 cycles, used a sample-barcoded 5' primer plus a J-beta primer mix. TCRdb re-called the 5' RACE reads with MiXCR, one entry per CDR3 protein. The sample lists fewer than 700,000 distinct CDR3 sequences; roughly 48% were seen once. Notes on this clonotype: What it recognizes is unknown. Its ends do not fully match the called genes, so a read error is possible.

CDR3 length: 14 amino acids. In germline, CDR1 is MNHNS, CDR2 SASEGT. The TCR comes from a man older than 75 in good health. The chain links TRBV6-1 to TRBJ2-5; D may be TRBD2 (6 bases). Sequenced: blood. CDR3 bases: TGCGCCAGCAGCCGCGGGGTCCTCTGTGAGACCCAGTACTTC. This gives the protein CASSRGVLCETQYF.